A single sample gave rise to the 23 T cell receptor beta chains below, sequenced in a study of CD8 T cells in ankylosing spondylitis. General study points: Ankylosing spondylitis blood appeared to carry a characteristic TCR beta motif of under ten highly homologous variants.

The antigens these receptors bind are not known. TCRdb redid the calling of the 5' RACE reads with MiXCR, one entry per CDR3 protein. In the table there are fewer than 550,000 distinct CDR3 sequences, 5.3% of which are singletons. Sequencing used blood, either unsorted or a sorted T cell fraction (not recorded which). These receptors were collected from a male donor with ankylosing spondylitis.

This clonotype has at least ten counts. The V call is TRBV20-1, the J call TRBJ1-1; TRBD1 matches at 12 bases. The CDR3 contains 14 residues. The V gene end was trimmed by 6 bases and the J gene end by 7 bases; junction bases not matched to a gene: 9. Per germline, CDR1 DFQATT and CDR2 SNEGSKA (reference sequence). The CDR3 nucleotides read TGCAGTGCCGATGGGGACAGGGGGCGTAATGAAGCTTTCTTT. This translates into CSADGDRGRNEAFF.

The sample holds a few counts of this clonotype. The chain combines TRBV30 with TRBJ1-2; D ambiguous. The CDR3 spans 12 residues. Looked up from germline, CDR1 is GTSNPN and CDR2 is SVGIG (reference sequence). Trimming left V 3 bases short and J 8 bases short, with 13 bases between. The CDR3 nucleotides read TGTGCCTGGAGGCGTAGGGAAGTGGGCTACACCTTC. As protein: CAWRRREVGYTF.

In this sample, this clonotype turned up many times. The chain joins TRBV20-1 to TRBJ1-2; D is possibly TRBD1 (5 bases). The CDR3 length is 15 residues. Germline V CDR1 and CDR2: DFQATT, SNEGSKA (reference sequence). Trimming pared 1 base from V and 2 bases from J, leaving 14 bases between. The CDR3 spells CSARARMGLNYGYTF. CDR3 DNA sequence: TGCAGTGCTAGAGCCCGGATGGGGCTGAACTATGGCTACACCTTC.

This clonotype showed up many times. CDR3 nucleotide sequence: TGCGCCAGCAAGGACATTACCTCAATGAACACTGAAGCTTTCTTT. This sequence encodes CASKDITSMNTEAFF. The chain couples TRBV5-1 to TRBJ1-1; the D gene is possibly TRBD1 (5 bases). Germline V lookup: CDR1 SGHRS, CDR2 YFSETQ. V gave up 6 bases and J gave up 0 bases, with 15 bases separating them. The CDR3 consists of 15 residues.

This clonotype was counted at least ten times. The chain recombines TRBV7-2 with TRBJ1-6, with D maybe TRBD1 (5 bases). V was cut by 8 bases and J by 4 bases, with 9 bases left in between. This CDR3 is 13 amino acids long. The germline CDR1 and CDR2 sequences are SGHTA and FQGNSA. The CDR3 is CASRGGYNSPLHF. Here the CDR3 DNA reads TGTGCCAGCCGGGGGGGTTATAATTCACCCCTCCACTTT.

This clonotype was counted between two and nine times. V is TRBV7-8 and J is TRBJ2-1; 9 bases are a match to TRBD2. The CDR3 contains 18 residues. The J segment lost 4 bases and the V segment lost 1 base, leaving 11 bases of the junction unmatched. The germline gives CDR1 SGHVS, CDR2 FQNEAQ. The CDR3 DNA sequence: TGTGCCAGCAGCTTAGGCCTAGCGGGGAACATATTATACAATGAGCAGTTCTTC. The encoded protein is CASSLGLAGNILYNEQFF.

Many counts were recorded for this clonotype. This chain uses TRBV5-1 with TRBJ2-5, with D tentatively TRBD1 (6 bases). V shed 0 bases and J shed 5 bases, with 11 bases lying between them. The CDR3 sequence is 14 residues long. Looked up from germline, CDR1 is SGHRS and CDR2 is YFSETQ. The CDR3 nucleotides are TGCGCCAGCAGCTTGGCCTCAGGGGACGAGACCCAGTACTTC. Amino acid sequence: CASSLASGDETQYF.

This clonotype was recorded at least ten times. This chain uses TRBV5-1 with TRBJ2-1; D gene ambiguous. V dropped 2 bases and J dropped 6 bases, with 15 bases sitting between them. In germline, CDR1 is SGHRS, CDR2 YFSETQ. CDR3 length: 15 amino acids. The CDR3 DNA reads TGCGCCAGCAGCTTAGGGTCCCTGCCAGGCAATGAGCAGTTCTTC. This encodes CASSLGSLPGNEQFF.

The CDR3 here is CASSLRAAGTEAFF. In DNA form, the CDR3 reads TGTGCCAGCAGCTTGAGGGCGGCGGGCACTGAAGCTTTCTTT. The genes are TRBV11-1 and TRBJ1-1; the D is unclear. This CDR3 comprises 14 residues. Germline CDR1 reads SGHAT; CDR2 reads FQDESV (reference sequence). Trimming cost V 3 bases and J 4 bases, with 12 bases left between them.

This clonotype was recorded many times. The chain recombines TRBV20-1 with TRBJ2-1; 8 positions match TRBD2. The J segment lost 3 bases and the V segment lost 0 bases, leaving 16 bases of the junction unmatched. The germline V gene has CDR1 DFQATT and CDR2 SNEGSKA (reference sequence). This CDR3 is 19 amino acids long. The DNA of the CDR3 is TGCAGTGCTAGAGACTCGACTAGCGCGAAGCCAACTAACTACAATGAGCAGTTCTTC. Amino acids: CSARDSTSAKPTNYNEQFF.

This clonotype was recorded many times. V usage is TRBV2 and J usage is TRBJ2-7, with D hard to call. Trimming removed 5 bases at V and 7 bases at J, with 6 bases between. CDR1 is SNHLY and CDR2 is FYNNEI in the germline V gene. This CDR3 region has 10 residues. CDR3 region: CASSTVEQYF. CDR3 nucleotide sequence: TGTGCCAGCAGTACCGTGGAGCAGTACTTC.

The CDR3 bases are TGCGCCAGCAGCCAAGACTCATCGGGGGGGAATGAGCAGTTCTTC. Amino acid sequence: CASSQDSSGGNEQFF. The chain links TRBV4-1 to TRBJ2-1; 8 nucleotides align to TRBD2. CDR1 is MGHRA and CDR2 is YSYEKL in the germline V gene. The CDR3 is 15 residues long. With 0 bases clipped from V and 7 bases from J, the junction kept 5 bases outside the gene matches.

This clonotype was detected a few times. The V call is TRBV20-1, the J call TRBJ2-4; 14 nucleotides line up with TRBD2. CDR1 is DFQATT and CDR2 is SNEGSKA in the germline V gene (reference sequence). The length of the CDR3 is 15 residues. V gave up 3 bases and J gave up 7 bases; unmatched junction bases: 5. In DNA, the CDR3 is TGCAGTGCTAGGACTAGCGGGAGGGCCTTGAACATTCAGTACTTC. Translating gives CSARTSGRALNIQYF.

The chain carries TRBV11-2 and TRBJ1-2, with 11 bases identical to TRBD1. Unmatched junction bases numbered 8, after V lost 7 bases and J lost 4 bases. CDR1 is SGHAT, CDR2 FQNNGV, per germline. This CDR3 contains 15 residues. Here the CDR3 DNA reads TGTGCCAGCACAAGGACAGGGGGCGAAACCTATGGCTACACCTTC. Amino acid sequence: CASTRTGGETYGYTF. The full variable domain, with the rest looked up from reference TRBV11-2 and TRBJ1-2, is EAGVAQSPRYKIIEKRQSVAFWCNPISGHATLYWYQQILGQGPKLLIQFQNNGVVDDSQLPKDRFSAERLKGVDSTLKIQPAKLEDSAVYLCASTRTGGETYGYTFGSGTRLTVV.

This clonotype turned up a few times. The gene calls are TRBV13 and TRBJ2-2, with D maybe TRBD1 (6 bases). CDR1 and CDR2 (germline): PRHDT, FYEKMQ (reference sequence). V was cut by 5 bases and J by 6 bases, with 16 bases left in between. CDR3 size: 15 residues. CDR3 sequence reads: CASSLGTPGAGELFF. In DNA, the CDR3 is TGTGCCAGCAGCCTCGGGACCCCAGGGGCCGGGGAGCTGTTTTTT.

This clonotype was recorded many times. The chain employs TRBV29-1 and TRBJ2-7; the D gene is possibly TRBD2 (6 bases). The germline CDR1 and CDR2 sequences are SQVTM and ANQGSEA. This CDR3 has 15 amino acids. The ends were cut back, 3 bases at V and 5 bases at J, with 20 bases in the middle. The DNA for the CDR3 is TGCAGCGTTGATGCTCCTGGCGGGGCGTCCCACGAGCAGTACTTC. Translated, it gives CSVDAPGGASHEQYF.

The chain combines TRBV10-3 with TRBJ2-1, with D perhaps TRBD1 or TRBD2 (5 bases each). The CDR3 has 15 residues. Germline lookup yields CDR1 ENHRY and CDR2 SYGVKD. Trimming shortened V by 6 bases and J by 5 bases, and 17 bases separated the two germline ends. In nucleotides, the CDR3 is TGTGCCATCAGAATTGGGACGGACATTAACAATGAGCAGTTCTTC. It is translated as CAIRIGTDINNEQFF.

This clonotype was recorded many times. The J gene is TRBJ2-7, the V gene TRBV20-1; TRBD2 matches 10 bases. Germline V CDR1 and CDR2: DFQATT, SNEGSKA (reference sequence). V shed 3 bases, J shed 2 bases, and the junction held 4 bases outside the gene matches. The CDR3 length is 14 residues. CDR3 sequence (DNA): TGCAGTGCTAGGAGCGGGGGGGGGCCCTACGAGCAGTACTTC. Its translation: CSARSGGGPYEQYF.

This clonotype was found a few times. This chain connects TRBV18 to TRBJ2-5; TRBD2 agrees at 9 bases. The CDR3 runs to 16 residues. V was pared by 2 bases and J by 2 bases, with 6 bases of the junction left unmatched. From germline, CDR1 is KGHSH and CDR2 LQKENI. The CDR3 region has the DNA TGTGCCAGCTCACCAGGTGGGACTAGCCTACAAGAGACCCAGTACTTC. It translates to CASSPGGTSLQETQYF.

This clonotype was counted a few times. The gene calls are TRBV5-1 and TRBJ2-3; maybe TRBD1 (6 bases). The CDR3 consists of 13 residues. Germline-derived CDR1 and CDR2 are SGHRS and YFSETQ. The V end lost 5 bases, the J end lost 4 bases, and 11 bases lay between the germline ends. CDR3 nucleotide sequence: TGCGCCAGCAGTCGAGGACAGTCAGATACGCAGTATTTT. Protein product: CASSRGQSDTQYF.

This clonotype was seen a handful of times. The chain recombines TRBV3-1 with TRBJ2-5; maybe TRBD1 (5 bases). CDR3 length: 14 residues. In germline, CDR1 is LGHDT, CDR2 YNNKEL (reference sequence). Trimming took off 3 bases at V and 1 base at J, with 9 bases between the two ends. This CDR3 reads CASSHLGVQETQYF. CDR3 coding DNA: TGTGCCAGCAGCCATTTAGGGGTCCAAGAGACCCAGTACTTC.

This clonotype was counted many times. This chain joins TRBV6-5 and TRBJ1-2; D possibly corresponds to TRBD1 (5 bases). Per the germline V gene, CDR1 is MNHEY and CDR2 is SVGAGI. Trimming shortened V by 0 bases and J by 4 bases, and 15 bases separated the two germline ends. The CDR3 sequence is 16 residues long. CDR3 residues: CASSYSVGTVGYGYTF. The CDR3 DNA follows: TGTGCCAGCAGTTACTCGGTGGGGACCGTGGGCTATGGCTACACCTTC.

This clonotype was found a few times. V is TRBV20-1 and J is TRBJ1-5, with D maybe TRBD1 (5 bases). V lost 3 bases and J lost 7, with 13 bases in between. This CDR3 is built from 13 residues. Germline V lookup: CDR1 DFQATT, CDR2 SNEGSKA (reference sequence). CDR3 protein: CSARGRAAQPQHF. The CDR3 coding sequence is TGCAGTGCTAGGGGCAGGGCGGCGCAGCCCCAGCATTTT.